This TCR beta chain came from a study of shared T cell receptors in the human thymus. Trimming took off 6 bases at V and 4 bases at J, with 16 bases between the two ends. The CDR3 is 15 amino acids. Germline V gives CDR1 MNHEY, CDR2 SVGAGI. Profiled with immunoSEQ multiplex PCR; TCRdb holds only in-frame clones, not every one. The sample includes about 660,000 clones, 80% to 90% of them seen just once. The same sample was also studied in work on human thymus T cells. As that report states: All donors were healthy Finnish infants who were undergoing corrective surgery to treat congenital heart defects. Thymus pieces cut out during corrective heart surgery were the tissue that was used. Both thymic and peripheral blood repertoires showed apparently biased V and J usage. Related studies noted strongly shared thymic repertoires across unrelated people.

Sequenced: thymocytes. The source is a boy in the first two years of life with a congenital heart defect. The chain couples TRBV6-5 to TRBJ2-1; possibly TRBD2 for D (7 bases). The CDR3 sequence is CASRTTRGGYNEQFF. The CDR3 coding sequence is TGTGCCAGCAGGACTACCAGGGGAGGGTACAATGAGCAGTTCTTC.